This TCR beta chain originates from a study of pediatric ulcerative colitis (dated by TCRdb to between 2017 and 2020). In terms of the full investigation: Of the ulcerative colitis patients, over 5 had pancolitis and two had left-sided colitis, and histology in every patient was consistent with ulcerative colitis. From nine newly diagnosed, treatment-naive pediatric ulcerative colitis patients and a handful of non-IBD control children, paired blood and rectal samples were collected. By Pediatric Ulcerative Colitis Activity Index, mild disease was classified in a couple of patients, moderate disease in several and acute severe colitis in three.

During colonoscopy, one to two rectal pinch biopsies were obtained for research purposes. Before the diagnostic colonoscopy, none of the ulcerative colitis patients had been given any immunosuppressive medication. Before DNA isolation, rectal biopsies were subjected to proteinase K digestion. The Wizard kit (Promega) was used to extract genomic DNA from both blood and intestinal samples. Overall study results and their limits: Two rectal CDR3 clonotypes were detected in all ulcerative colitis patients and were not detected in any of the controls. Blood-derived T cells may have been included in the rectal pinch biopsies, particularly in patients with overt colitis. A couple of patients' blood samples yielded substantially fewer templates for technical reasons and were excluded from blood-rectal overlap analysis. Because the repertoires came from total lymphocyte DNA, rare subsets such as regulatory T cells may have patterns that are not reflected. Features of the rectal repertoire distinguished controls, mild-moderate colitis patients and acute severe colitis patients, and in acute severe colitis, rectal diversity was reduced because of clonal expansions. Autologous blood-rectal clonal overlap was significantly higher in ulcerative colitis patients than in controls, suggesting increased T cell trafficking to inflamed tissue. The healthy control group was small, with only a few individuals.

This clone came up once. The target of this receptor is not known. No base quality values were provided; no much bigger clone lies one nucleotide off. Through the immunoSEQ TRB Survey service, multiplex V and J primers were used to amplify rearranged CDR3 beta regions from genomic DNA. Survey-level sequencing depth of up to 500,000 reads per sample was used to keep depth equal across samples. The libraries were purified and pooled, then sequenced using Illumina technology. Turning to the authors' computational methods: immunoSEQ online tools were used for productive clonality, sample overlap, pairwise scatters, CDR3 beta length, V/D/J gene usage and productiveness. Calculated diversity was defined as the number of unique rearrangements divided by total templates times 100, and Shannon and Simpson indices were additionally computed. For principal component analysis, Z-score normalized data were analyzed with the R prcomp function and the ggbiplot package. Blood-rectal clonal overlap within each subject was quantified with Morisita's index. In its TCRdb copy, this immuneACCESS table keeps in-frame sequences only and misses some clones. Where compared with another copy, unresolved V genes explain less than half of these, and the others have no known cause. That table supplies the V and J calls and clone size; D and trimming were determined from the DNA. Across this sample there are 44,000 or so clones, with under 80% seen only once. The top ten clones comprise 3% to 4.5% of the sample.

Reading from cysteine to phenylalanine, the CDR3 counts 17 amino acids. Only the CDR3 DNA stays, 51 bases, in frame from base 1. CDR1 SGHKS and CDR2 YYEKEE were looked up in the germline V gene (reference sequence). V is reduced by 0 bases and J by 0 bases, leaving a spacing of 14 bases between them. This chain is built from TRBV5-5 and TRBJ2-3, with TRBD1 tentatively as D gene (5 bases match). The specimen sequenced was gut tissue. The sequence was obtained from a girl under 18 with moderate ulcerative colitis. The sequence in DNA is TGTGCCAGCAGCTTGGCGGCAGGGCGTACTAGCACAGATACGCAGTATTTT. Translated, it gives CASSLAAGRTSTDTQYF.